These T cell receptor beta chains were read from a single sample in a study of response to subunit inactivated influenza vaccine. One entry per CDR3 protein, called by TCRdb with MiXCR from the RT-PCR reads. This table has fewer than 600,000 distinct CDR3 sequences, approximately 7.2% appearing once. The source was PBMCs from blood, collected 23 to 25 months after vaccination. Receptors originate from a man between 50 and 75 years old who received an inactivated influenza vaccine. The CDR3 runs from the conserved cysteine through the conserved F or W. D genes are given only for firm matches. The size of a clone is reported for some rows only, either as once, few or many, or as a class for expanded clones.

CDR3 DNA: TGTGCCAGCAGCCTAGGAGGCGGGAACTATGGCTACACCTTC; CDR3 protein: CASSLGGGNYGYTF; CDR3 length: 14; J gene: TRBJ1-2; V gene: TRBV12-3/TRBV12-4; clone size: many; D gene: NA
CDR3 DNA: TGCAGTGCTAGTTCGCCTAGCGTCTACGAGCAGTACTTC; CDR3 protein: CSASSPSVYEQYF; CDR3 length: 13; J gene: TRBJ2-7; V gene: TRBV20-1; clone size: few; D gene: NA
CDR3 DNA: TGTGCCAGCACCTCATCTGACGCGGGGGAGTACGAGCAGTACTTC; CDR3 protein: CASTSSDAGEYEQYF; CDR3 length: 15; J gene: TRBJ2-7; V gene: TRBV11-2; clone size: NA; D gene: TRBD2
CDR3 DNA: TGTGCCAGCAGCGTAGGGACCAGCGGGCGTCGCTACGAGCAGTACTTC; CDR3 protein: CASSVGTSGRRYEQYF; CDR3 length: 16; J gene: TRBJ2-7; V gene: TRBV9; clone size: NA; D gene: NA
CDR3 DNA: TGTGCCAGCAGTGAAGCAACCAGGGCAGAGACCCAGTACTTC; CDR3 protein: CASSEATRAETQYF; CDR3 length: 14; J gene: TRBJ2-5; V gene: TRBV2; clone size: many; D gene: NA
CDR3 DNA: TGTGCCAGCAGTTTAGATCGGGTTCTCGGGGAGCTGTTTTTT; CDR3 protein: CASSLDRVLGELFF; CDR3 length: 14; J gene: TRBJ2-2; V gene: TRBV12-3/TRBV12-4; clone size: NA; D gene: NA
CDR3 DNA: TGTGCCATCAGTGATCCAAAGACCTATGGCTACACCTTC; CDR3 protein: CAISDPKTYGYTF; CDR3 length: 13; J gene: TRBJ1-2; V gene: TRBV10-3; clone size: many; D gene: NA
CDR3 DNA: TGCGCCAGCAGCATAGGACAGAACACAGATACGCAGTATTTT; CDR3 protein: CASSIGQNTDTQYF; CDR3 length: 14; J gene: TRBJ2-3; V gene: TRBV5-1; clone size: many; D gene: NA
CDR3 DNA: TGTGCCAGCAGGCGAATGACTAGCGGGACAGAGACCCAGTACTTC; CDR3 protein: CASRRMTSGTETQYF; CDR3 length: 15; J gene: TRBJ2-5; V gene: TRBV5-6; clone size: few; D gene: TRBD2
CDR3 DNA: TGTGCCAGCAGCTTCGACACCGGCTCCTACGAGCAGTACTTC; CDR3 protein: CASSFDTGSYEQYF; CDR3 length: 14; J gene: TRBJ2-7; V gene: TRBV5-8; clone size: few; D gene: NA
CDR3 DNA: TGTGCCAGCAGCCGGAGTGAGGATACGCAGTATTTT; CDR3 protein: CASSRSEDTQYF; CDR3 length: 12; J gene: TRBJ2-3; V gene: TRBV5-6; clone size: many; D gene: NA
CDR3 DNA: TGTGCCAGCAGACCGGGACTAGCGGGAGGAGGGGATACGCAGTATTTT; CDR3 protein: CASRPGLAGGGDTQYF; CDR3 length: 16; J gene: TRBJ2-3; V gene: TRBV4-2; clone size: few; D gene: TRBD2
CDR3 DNA: TGTGCCAGCAGGATGGACAGAACAGATACGCAGTATTTT; CDR3 protein: CASRMDRTDTQYF; CDR3 length: 13; J gene: TRBJ2-3; V gene: TRBV6-1; clone size: NA; D gene: NA
CDR3 DNA: TGTGCCAGCAGCAAAGGACAGGTTCAGCCCCAGCATTTT; CDR3 protein: CASSKGQVQPQHF; CDR3 length: 13; J gene: TRBJ1-5; V gene: TRBV12-3/TRBV12-4; clone size: many; D gene: TRBD1
CDR3 DNA: TGTGCCACCAAATCGAACACCGGGGAGCTGTTTTTT; CDR3 protein: CATKSNTGELFF; CDR3 length: 12; J gene: TRBJ2-2; V gene: TRBV24-1; clone size: few; D gene: NA
CDR3 DNA: TGTGCCAGCAGCTGGGTAGCGGGGGGGTTCAATGAGCAGTTCTTC; CDR3 protein: CASSWVAGGFNEQFF; CDR3 length: 15; J gene: TRBJ2-1; V gene: TRBV5-5; clone size: NA; D gene: TRBD2
CDR3 DNA: TGTGCCAGCAGCTTGGCCCCTAGCAATCAGCCCCAGTATTTT; CDR3 protein: CASSLAPSNQPQYF; CDR3 length: 14; J gene: TRBJ2-3; V gene: TRBV5-5; clone size: NA; D gene: NA
CDR3 DNA: TGCAGTGCTAGAGATTATCAACAGGCCCTCTATGGGTACACCTTC; CDR3 protein: CSARDYQQALYGYTF; CDR3 length: 15; J gene: TRBJ1-2; V gene: TRBV20-1; clone size: few; D gene: NA
CDR3 DNA: TGTGCCAGTAGAGATCGGACTAGCGGGGGGCTGTCCAATGAGCAGTTCTTC; CDR3 protein: CASRDRTSGGLSNEQFF; CDR3 length: 17; J gene: TRBJ2-1; V gene: TRBV19; clone size: few; D gene: TRBD2
CDR3 DNA: TGTGCCAGCAGAGCGGCGGGACAGGGAGGGTACGAGCAGTACTTC; CDR3 protein: CASRAAGQGGYEQYF; CDR3 length: 15; J gene: TRBJ2-7; V gene: TRBV28; clone size: many; D gene: TRBD1
CDR3 DNA: TGTGCCAGCAGCCAAGCGCGGGGCGCCGGGGAGCTGTTTTTT; CDR3 protein: CASSQARGAGELFF; CDR3 length: 14; J gene: TRBJ2-2; V gene: TRBV4-2; clone size: many; D gene: NA
CDR3 DNA: TGTGCCAGCAGTCTGGGACTTTCGACTAAAGCTTTCTTT; CDR3 protein: CASSLGLSTKAFF; CDR3 length: 13; J gene: TRBJ1-1; V gene: TRBV6-1; clone size: NA; D gene: NA
CDR3 DNA: TGTGCCAGCCTTGAGGACAGTGAAGAGACCCAGTACTTC; CDR3 protein: CASLEDSEETQYF; CDR3 length: 13; J gene: TRBJ2-5; V gene: TRBV28; clone size: few; D gene: NA
CDR3 DNA: TGTGCCAGCAGTTTATCTGGGTTCGGGGGCGAGCAGTACTTC; CDR3 protein: CASSLSGFGGEQYF; CDR3 length: 14; J gene: TRBJ2-7; V gene: TRBV28; clone size: NA; D gene: NA
CDR3 DNA: TGTGCCAGCAGCTTAGTGACAGGGGGCTCCACCGGGGAGCTGTTTTTT; CDR3 protein: CASSLVTGGSTGELFF; CDR3 length: 16; J gene: TRBJ2-2; V gene: TRBV11-3; clone size: many; D gene: TRBD1
CDR3 DNA: TGTGCCAGCATCGGATTGGACGAGCAGTACTTC; CDR3 protein: CASIGLDEQYF; CDR3 length: 11; J gene: TRBJ2-7; V gene: TRBV2; clone size: NA; D gene: NA
CDR3 DNA: TGCAGTGCTGCCCAGGGGGTTATAAAAGATACGCAGTATTTT; CDR3 protein: CSAAQGVIKDTQYF; CDR3 length: 14; J gene: TRBJ2-3; V gene: TRBV20-1; clone size: NA; D gene: TRBD1
CDR3 DNA: TGTGCCAGTAGTATAGTGGTCCAAAATCAGCCCCAGCATTTT; CDR3 protein: CASSIVVQNQPQHF; CDR3 length: 14; J gene: TRBJ1-5; V gene: TRBV19; clone size: NA; D gene: NA
CDR3 DNA: TGCAGTGCTATCCGGGACAGCCCCTACGAGCAGTACTTC; CDR3 protein: CSAIRDSPYEQYF; CDR3 length: 13; J gene: TRBJ2-7; V gene: TRBV20-1; clone size: few; D gene: TRBD1
CDR3 DNA: TGTGCCAGCAGAACGGACCCTAGCACAGATACGCAGTATTTT; CDR3 protein: CASRTDPSTDTQYF; CDR3 length: 14; J gene: TRBJ2-3; V gene: TRBV6-2/TRBV6-3; clone size: many; D gene: NA
CDR3 DNA: TGTGCCATCAGTGAAGGGGGATCGGTGAACGAGCAGTACTTC; CDR3 protein: CAISEGGSVNEQYF; CDR3 length: 14; J gene: TRBJ2-7; V gene: TRBV10-3; clone size: NA; D gene: NA
CDR3 DNA: TGTGCCACCAGTGGCCCAGGACCGAACCCTAGCACAGATACGCAGTATTTT; CDR3 protein: CATSGPGPNPSTDTQYF; CDR3 length: 17; J gene: TRBJ2-3; V gene: TRBV24-1; clone size: many; D gene: NA
CDR3 DNA: TGTGCCAGCAGTTTTTTAACAGGGCCGAACACTGAAGCTTTCTTT; CDR3 protein: CASSFLTGPNTEAFF; CDR3 length: 15; J gene: TRBJ1-1; V gene: TRBV12-3/TRBV12-4; clone size: many; D gene: NA
CDR3 DNA: TGCAGCGTTGATTGGCAGGGTATACAAGAGACCCAGTACTTC; CDR3 protein: CSVDWQGIQETQYF; CDR3 length: 14; J gene: TRBJ2-5; V gene: TRBV29-1; clone size: many; D gene: NA
CDR3 DNA: TGCAGTGCTTCGACTAGCGGGAGCGTGGGTACGCAGTATTTT; CDR3 protein: CSASTSGSVGTQYF; CDR3 length: 14; J gene: TRBJ2-3; V gene: TRBV20-1; clone size: few; D gene: TRBD2
CDR3 DNA: TGCGCCAGCAGCCAAGATCCCACAAATGAGCAGTTCTTC; CDR3 protein: CASSQDPTNEQFF; CDR3 length: 13; J gene: TRBJ2-1; V gene: TRBV4-3; clone size: few; D gene: NA
CDR3 DNA: TGCAGTGCCGGGGAACACTGGGGCGAGCAGTACTTC; CDR3 protein: CSAGEHWGEQYF; CDR3 length: 12; J gene: TRBJ2-7; V gene: TRBV20-1; clone size: NA; D gene: NA
CDR3 DNA: TGTGCCAGCAAAATCAGACAGGCACTACAAGAGACCCAGTACTTC; CDR3 protein: CASKIRQALQETQYF; CDR3 length: 15; J gene: TRBJ2-5; V gene: TRBV6-1; clone size: NA; D gene: NA
CDR3 DNA: TGTGCCATCAGTTCAACAGGGGCTGAAGCTTTCTTT; CDR3 protein: CAISSTGAEAFF; CDR3 length: 12; J gene: TRBJ1-1; V gene: TRBV10-3; clone size: NA; D gene: TRBD1
CDR3 DNA: TGCAGTGCGAAAACAGGGGGCCAAGGTAATGAGCAGTTCTTC; CDR3 protein: CSAKTGGQGNEQFF; CDR3 length: 14; J gene: TRBJ2-1; V gene: TRBV20-1; clone size: many; D gene: TRBD1
CDR3 DNA: TGCGCCAGCAGCCAAACGAACAGCCCTAATGAAAAACTGTTTTTT; CDR3 protein: CASSQTNSPNEKLFF; CDR3 length: 15; J gene: TRBJ1-4; V gene: TRBV4-3; clone size: few; D gene: NA
CDR3 DNA: TGTGCCAGCAGCCAGGCCACTCGGTACGAGCAGTACTTC; CDR3 protein: CASSQATRYEQYF; CDR3 length: 13; J gene: TRBJ2-7; V gene: TRBV3-1; clone size: NA; D gene: NA
CDR3 DNA: TGTGCCAGCAGTGCTTGGTACAATGAGCAGTTCTTC; CDR3 protein: CASSAWYNEQFF; CDR3 length: 12; J gene: TRBJ2-1; V gene: TRBV2; clone size: few; D gene: NA
CDR3 DNA: TGCAGTGCTAGAGCGGTAGAGGTATGGACTGGGACCCAGTACTTC; CDR3 protein: CSARAVEVWTGTQYF; CDR3 length: 15; J gene: TRBJ2-5; V gene: TRBV20-1; clone size: many; D gene: NA
CDR3 DNA: TGTGCCAGCAGCAAAGAGGAGGGGACCTCGGACGAGCAGTACTTC; CDR3 protein: CASSKEEGTSDEQYF; CDR3 length: 15; J gene: TRBJ2-7; V gene: TRBV21-1; clone size: few; D gene: NA
CDR3 DNA: TGTGCCATCAGTGAGTCTGGTAGCGGGAGCTCCTACAATGAGCAGTTCTTC; CDR3 protein: CAISESGSGSSYNEQFF; CDR3 length: 17; J gene: TRBJ2-1; V gene: TRBV10-3; clone size: many; D gene: TRBD2
CDR3 DNA: TGCAGTGCTAGAGATCTGGACAGGGTGAACACTGAAGCTTTCTTT; CDR3 protein: CSARDLDRVNTEAFF; CDR3 length: 15; J gene: TRBJ1-1; V gene: TRBV20-1; clone size: NA; D gene: TRBD1
CDR3 DNA: TGCGCCAGCAGCCAAGTTCAGGCATACACCTACGAGCAGTACTTC; CDR3 protein: CASSQVQAYTYEQYF; CDR3 length: 15; J gene: TRBJ2-7; V gene: TRBV4-1; clone size: NA; D gene: NA
CDR3 DNA: TGCGCCAGCAGCGGAGGAGTCACTAGCGGGAGCCCCAATGAGCAGTTCTTC; CDR3 protein: CASSGGVTSGSPNEQFF; CDR3 length: 17; J gene: TRBJ2-1; V gene: TRBV5-1; clone size: NA; D gene: TRBD2
CDR3 DNA: TGCAGTGCCCGGGACAGGGGGCTCTTGTACACTGAAGCTTTCTTT; CDR3 protein: CSARDRGLLYTEAFF; CDR3 length: 15; J gene: TRBJ1-1; V gene: TRBV20-1; clone size: few; D gene: TRBD1
CDR3 DNA: TGTGCCAGCAGCGTTGGACTAGCGGGAGGTAATGAGCAGTTCTTC; CDR3 protein: CASSVGLAGGNEQFF; CDR3 length: 15; J gene: TRBJ2-1; V gene: TRBV9; clone size: few; D gene: TRBD2
CDR3 DNA: TGTGCCAGCAGCTTAATCAGGGGGCTTGAGTTAGATACGCAGTATTTT; CDR3 protein: CASSLIRGLELDTQYF; CDR3 length: 16; J gene: TRBJ2-3; V gene: TRBV7-8; clone size: NA; D gene: TRBD1
CDR3 DNA: TGCGCCAGCAGCCAAGATTTCCTAGGGGACTCCTACGAGCAGTACTTC; CDR3 protein: CASSQDFLGDSYEQYF; CDR3 length: 16; J gene: TRBJ2-7; V gene: TRBV4-3; clone size: many; D gene: NA
CDR3 DNA: TGTGCCAGCAGCTTAGACAGGGGACAGGGCCCCTCCTACGAGCAGTACTTC; CDR3 protein: CASSLDRGQGPSYEQYF; CDR3 length: 17; J gene: TRBJ2-7; V gene: TRBV7-8; clone size: many; D gene: TRBD1
CDR3 DNA: TGTGCCAGCAGTTTATCTGGCGAGGATACGCAGTATTTT; CDR3 protein: CASSLSGEDTQYF; CDR3 length: 13; J gene: TRBJ2-3; V gene: TRBV28; clone size: NA; D gene: NA